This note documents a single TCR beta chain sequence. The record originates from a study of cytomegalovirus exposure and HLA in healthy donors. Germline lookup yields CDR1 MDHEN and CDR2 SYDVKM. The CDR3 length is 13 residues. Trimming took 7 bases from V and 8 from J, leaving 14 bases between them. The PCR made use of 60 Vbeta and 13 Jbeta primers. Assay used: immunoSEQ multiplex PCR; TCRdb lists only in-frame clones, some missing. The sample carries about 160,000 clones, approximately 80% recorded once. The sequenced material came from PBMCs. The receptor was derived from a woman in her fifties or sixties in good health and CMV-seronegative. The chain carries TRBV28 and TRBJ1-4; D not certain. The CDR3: CASTTGDGEKLFF. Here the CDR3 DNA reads TGTGCCAGCACCACCGGGGATGGCGAAAAACTGTTTTTT.